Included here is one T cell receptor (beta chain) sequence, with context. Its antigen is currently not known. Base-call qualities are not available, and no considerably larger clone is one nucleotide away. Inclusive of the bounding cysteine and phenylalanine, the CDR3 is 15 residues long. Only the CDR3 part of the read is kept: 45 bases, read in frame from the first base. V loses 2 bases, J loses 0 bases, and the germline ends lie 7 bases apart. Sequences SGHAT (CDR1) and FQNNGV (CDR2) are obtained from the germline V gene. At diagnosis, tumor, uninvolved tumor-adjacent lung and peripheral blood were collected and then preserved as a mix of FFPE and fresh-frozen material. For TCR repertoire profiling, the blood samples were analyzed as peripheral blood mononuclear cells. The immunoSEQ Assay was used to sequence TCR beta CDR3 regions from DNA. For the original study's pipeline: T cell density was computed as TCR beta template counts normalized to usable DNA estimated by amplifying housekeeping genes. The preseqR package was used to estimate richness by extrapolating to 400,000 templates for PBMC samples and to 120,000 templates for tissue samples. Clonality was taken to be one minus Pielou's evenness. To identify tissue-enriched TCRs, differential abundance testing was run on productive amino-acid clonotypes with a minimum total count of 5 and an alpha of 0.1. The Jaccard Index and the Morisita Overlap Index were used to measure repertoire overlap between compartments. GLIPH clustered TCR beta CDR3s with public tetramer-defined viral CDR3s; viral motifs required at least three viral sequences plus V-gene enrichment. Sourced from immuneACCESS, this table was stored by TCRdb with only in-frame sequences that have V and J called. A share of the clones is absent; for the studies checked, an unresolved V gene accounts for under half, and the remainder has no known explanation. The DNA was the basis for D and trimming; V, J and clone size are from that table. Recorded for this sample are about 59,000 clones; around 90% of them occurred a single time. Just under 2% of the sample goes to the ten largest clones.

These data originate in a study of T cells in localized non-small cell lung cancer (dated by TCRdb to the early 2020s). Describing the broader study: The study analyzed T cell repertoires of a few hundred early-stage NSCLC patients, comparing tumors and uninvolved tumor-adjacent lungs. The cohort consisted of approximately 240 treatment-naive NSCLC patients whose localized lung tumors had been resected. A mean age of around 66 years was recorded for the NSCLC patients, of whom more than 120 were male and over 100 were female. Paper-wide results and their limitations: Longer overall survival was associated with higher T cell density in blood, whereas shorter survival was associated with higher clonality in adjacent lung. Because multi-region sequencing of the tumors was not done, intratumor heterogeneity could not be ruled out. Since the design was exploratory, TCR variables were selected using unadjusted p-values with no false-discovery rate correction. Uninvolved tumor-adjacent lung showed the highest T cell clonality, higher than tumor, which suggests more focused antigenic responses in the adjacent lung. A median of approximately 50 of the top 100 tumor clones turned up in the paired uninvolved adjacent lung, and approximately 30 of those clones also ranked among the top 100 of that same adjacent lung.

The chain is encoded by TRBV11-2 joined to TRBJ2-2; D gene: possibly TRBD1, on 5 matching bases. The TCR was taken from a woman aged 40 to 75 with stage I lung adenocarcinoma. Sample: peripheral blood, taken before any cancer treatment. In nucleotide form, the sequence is TGTGCCAGCAGCTTAAGGGGATCGAACACCGGGGAGCTGTTTTTT. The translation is CASSLRGSNTGELFF.